This T cell receptor (beta chain) was documented in a study of beta chain features in type 1 diabetes. Study as a whole: Healthy donors and patients showed comparable age, gender and cell yields.

CDR1 is GTSNPN and CDR2 is SVGIG in the germline V gene (reference sequence). The CDR3 spans 14 residues. J was trimmed by 4 bases and V by 3 bases; bases with no gene match: 6. Sequenced material consisted of expressed TCRB transcripts (all of the isolated RNA was reverse transcribed). The protocol was immunoSEQ multiplex PCR, while the TCRdb copy is restricted to in-frame clones and leaves out a portion. The sample consists of 200,000 to 250,000 clones, around 26% of them appearing once. A sort by CD45RO/CCR7/CD25/CD127/CD95/CD27 yielded CD4+ naive, central memory, regulatory and stem cell-like memory cells. General observations from the study: There were fewer insertions and more deletions at the VDJ junctions of type 1 diabetes patients. The naive, central memory and Treg TCRB repertoires showed an apparent similarity that was greater among patients than among healthy donors.

This clone was observed a few times. Antigen specificity is unknown. The chain recombines TRBV30 with TRBJ1-5; 7 bases align to TRBD1. What was sequenced was central memory CD4+ T cells from blood. This TCR was recovered from a man aged 25-45 years in good health. The CDR3 protein is CAWRRDSPNQPQHF. The DNA of the CDR3 is TGTGCCTGGAGGAGGGACAGCCCTAATCAGCCCCAGCATTTT.